The rows below give T cell receptor beta chains drawn from one sample of a study of cytomegalovirus exposure and HLA in healthy donors. Some clones are missing from TCRdb's copy, which holds only in-frame ones; the method was immunoSEQ multiplex PCR. This table holds 270,000 or so clones, roughly 90% found once. Sequencing was carried out using PBMCs. The receptor source for this set is a man aged 35-49 years in good health and CMV-seropositive. CDR3s include the opening cysteine and the closing phenylalanine or tryptophan. The order of the fields is CDR3 DNA, CDR3 protein, clone size, V gene, J gene, D gene. A D gene is named only where the DNA matches it firmly. Clone sizes are given selectively: once, few, many, or a class where the clone is expanded.

CDR3 DNA: TGCAGCGTCCTGGGACATTTCCCATTTAACACTGAAGCTTTCTTT; CDR3 protein: CSVLGHFPFNTEAFF; clone size: NA; V gene: TRBV29-1; J gene: TRBJ1-1; D gene: NA
CDR3 DNA: TGTGCCAGCAGCTCGTTCCGACTAGCAGCGAACACCGGGGAGCTGTTTTTT; CDR3 protein: CASSSFRLAANTGELFF; clone size: once; V gene: TRBV7-8; J gene: TRBJ2-2; D gene: TRBD2
CDR3 DNA: TGCGCCAGCAGCCAAGCAATATGGCTCGGAAACACCATATATTTT; CDR3 protein: CASSQAIWLGNTIYF; clone size: NA; V gene: TRBV4-3; J gene: TRBJ1-3; D gene: NA
CDR3 DNA: TGTGCCAGCAGCTGGGGGACAGGGGGCGCTGGGGCCAACGTCCTGACTTTC; CDR3 protein: CASSWGTGGAGANVLTF; clone size: once; V gene: TRBV5-6; J gene: TRBJ2-6; D gene: TRBD1
CDR3 DNA: TGTGCCATACGACAGGGCGCCGGGGAGCTGTTTTTT; CDR3 protein: CAIRQGAGELFF; clone size: NA; V gene: TRBV10-3; J gene: TRBJ2-2; D gene: TRBD1
CDR3 DNA: TGTGCCAGCTCACCAATCCATAGCAATCAGCCCCAGCATTTT; CDR3 protein: CASSPIHSNQPQHF; clone size: NA; V gene: TRBV18; J gene: TRBJ1-5; D gene: NA
CDR3 DNA: TGTGCCAGCAGCGCCGGGACACTCCAAGAGACCCAGTACTTC; CDR3 protein: CASSAGTLQETQYF; clone size: NA; V gene: TRBV9; J gene: TRBJ2-5; D gene: NA
CDR3 DNA: TGTGCCAGCAGCCCCGGGGATGGCTACACCTTC; CDR3 protein: CASSPGDGYTF; clone size: NA; V gene: TRBV7-9; J gene: TRBJ1-2; D gene: NA
CDR3 DNA: TGCGCCAGCAGCCAAGATCCGGGTTTGGGAGATGAAAAACTGTTTTTT; CDR3 protein: CASSQDPGLGDEKLFF; clone size: NA; V gene: TRBV4-3; J gene: TRBJ1-4; D gene: NA
CDR3 DNA: TGTGCCAGCAGCGCAGACTACACAGATACGCAGTATTTT; CDR3 protein: CASSADYTDTQYF; clone size: NA; V gene: TRBV2; J gene: TRBJ2-3; D gene: NA
CDR3 DNA: TGTGCCAGCAGCCCAGGGGGCGCGACGGTTACTGAAGCTTTCTTT; CDR3 protein: CASSPGGATVTEAFF; clone size: NA; V gene: TRBV7-9; J gene: TRBJ1-1; D gene: TRBD1
CDR3 DNA: TGTGCCAGCAGCTTAGAAGCGGGGACCGGGGAGCTGTTTTTT; CDR3 protein: CASSLEAGTGELFF; clone size: NA; V gene: TRBV11-3; J gene: TRBJ2-2; D gene: TRBD2
CDR3 DNA: TGCGCCAGCAGCTTGTTGGAGGGGGCGGGGGCTTTCTTT; CDR3 protein: CASSLLEGAGAFF; clone size: NA; V gene: TRBV5-1; J gene: TRBJ1-1; D gene: TRBD1
CDR3 DNA: TGTGCCAGCAGTGGAGAGTACGAGCAGTACTTC; CDR3 protein: CASSGEYEQYF; clone size: NA; V gene: TRBV2; J gene: TRBJ2-7; D gene: NA
CDR3 DNA: TGTGCCAGCAGTCTTCAGGGGGGAGGCAATCAGCCCCAGCATTTT; CDR3 protein: CASSLQGGGNQPQHF; clone size: NA; V gene: TRBV7-2; J gene: TRBJ1-5; D gene: TRBD1
CDR3 DNA: TGTGCCATCAGTCGGACAGGGAACTACGAGCAGTACTTC; CDR3 protein: CAISRTGNYEQYF; clone size: NA; V gene: TRBV10-3; J gene: TRBJ2-7; D gene: TRBD1
CDR3 DNA: TGCGCCAGCAGCCAGCAAGGGCAGGGAGGCACCGGGGAGCTGTTTTTT; CDR3 protein: CASSQQGQGGTGELFF; clone size: NA; V gene: TRBV4-1; J gene: TRBJ2-2; D gene: NA
CDR3 DNA: TGTGCCAGCAGCGCTGGGGGGACAGAAGAGACCCAGTACTTC; CDR3 protein: CASSAGGTEETQYF; clone size: NA; V gene: TRBV9; J gene: TRBJ2-5; D gene: NA
CDR3 DNA: TGCGCCAGCAGCCAAGCCCGGACAGAGTCTGGAAACACCATATATTTT; CDR3 protein: CASSQARTESGNTIYF; clone size: NA; V gene: TRBV4-3; J gene: TRBJ1-3; D gene: NA
CDR3 DNA: TGTGCCAGCAGCGAAGGACAGGGCTCCTACGAGCAGTACTTC; CDR3 protein: CASSEGQGSYEQYF; clone size: NA; V gene: TRBV7-6; J gene: TRBJ2-7; D gene: TRBD1
CDR3 DNA: TGTGCCAGCAGCACACGAGGACAGGGAAGATCCGAGCAGTACTTC; CDR3 protein: CASSTRGQGRSEQYF; clone size: NA; V gene: TRBV9; J gene: TRBJ2-7; D gene: TRBD1
CDR3 DNA: TGTGCCAGCAGTGACGAGTTGAGCGAGCAGTACTTC; CDR3 protein: CASSDELSEQYF; clone size: NA; V gene: TRBV2; J gene: TRBJ2-7; D gene: NA
CDR3 DNA: TGTGCCAGCAGCTCAGGACAGTCCTACTCCTACAATGAGCAGTTCTTC; CDR3 protein: CASSSGQSYSYNEQFF; clone size: NA; V gene: TRBV5-4; J gene: TRBJ2-1; D gene: NA
CDR3 DNA: TGTGCCAGCAGCAAAGTGGTTAGGGGGCAGGGCTACACCTTC; CDR3 protein: CASSKVVRGQGYTF; clone size: NA; V gene: TRBV21-1; J gene: TRBJ1-2; D gene: NA
CDR3 DNA: TGTGCCAGCAGCTTATTTGGGTCCAGCGGCCAGAACAATGAGCAGTTCTTC; CDR3 protein: CASSLFGSSGQNNEQFF; clone size: NA; V gene: TRBV11-3; J gene: TRBJ2-1; D gene: NA
CDR3 DNA: TGTGCCAGCAGCGTAGCTACAAGGATGGAGGGGGGAAACACCATATATTTT; CDR3 protein: CASSVATRMEGGNTIYF; clone size: NA; V gene: TRBV9; J gene: TRBJ1-3; D gene: NA
CDR3 DNA: TGTGCCAGCAGCCAACTGGGAGGCGGGGGATTGGGCGAGCAGTACTTC; CDR3 protein: CASSQLGGGGLGEQYF; clone size: NA; V gene: TRBV4-2; J gene: TRBJ2-7; D gene: TRBD2
CDR3 DNA: TGTGCCAGTAGTCGACAGCGCCAAGAGACCCAGTACTTC; CDR3 protein: CASSRQRQETQYF; clone size: NA; V gene: TRBV19; J gene: TRBJ2-5; D gene: NA
CDR3 DNA: TGTGCCATCAGCCGTACAGGGGACGGACAGCCCCAGCATTTT; CDR3 protein: CAISRTGDGQPQHF; clone size: NA; V gene: TRBV10-3; J gene: TRBJ1-5; D gene: TRBD1
CDR3 DNA: TGTGCCAGCAGCTCAACATTGGGGACAGAAGAGACCCAGTACTTC; CDR3 protein: CASSSTLGTEETQYF; clone size: NA; V gene: TRBV5-4; J gene: TRBJ2-5; D gene: TRBD1
CDR3 DNA: TGTGCCAGCAGTTGGGACAGCCCGTCCAATCAGCCCCAGCATTTT; CDR3 protein: CASSWDSPSNQPQHF; clone size: NA; V gene: TRBV2; J gene: TRBJ1-5; D gene: TRBD1
CDR3 DNA: TGTGCCAGCAGTAAATACAGGGGGAACTATGGCTACACCTTC; CDR3 protein: CASSKYRGNYGYTF; clone size: once; V gene: TRBV7-9; J gene: TRBJ1-2; D gene: TRBD1
CDR3 DNA: TGTGCCAGCAGTTTACAGTCCGAAGGCTCGGGAGGAAACACCATATATTTT; CDR3 protein: CASSLQSEGSGGNTIYF; clone size: NA; V gene: TRBV28; J gene: TRBJ1-3; D gene: NA
CDR3 DNA: TGTGCCAGCAGCAGCACCGGACAGGGTCAACTACTCGAGCAGTACTTC; CDR3 protein: CASSSTGQGQLLEQYF; clone size: NA; V gene: TRBV5-4; J gene: TRBJ2-7; D gene: TRBD1
CDR3 DNA: TGTGCCAGCAGCAAACTACTAGCATACGAGCAGTACTTC; CDR3 protein: CASSKLLAYEQYF; clone size: once; V gene: TRBV11-1; J gene: TRBJ2-7; D gene: NA
CDR3 DNA: TGTGCCATCAGTGTGAACGGCAGGGTGACCCCTGAAGCTTTCTTT; CDR3 protein: CAISVNGRVTPEAFF; clone size: NA; V gene: TRBV10-3; J gene: TRBJ1-1; D gene: NA
CDR3 DNA: TGTGCCAGCAGCTTAGGGCCCTCCTACGAGCAGTACTTC; CDR3 protein: CASSLGPSYEQYF; clone size: few; V gene: TRBV7-3; J gene: TRBJ2-7; D gene: NA
CDR3 DNA: TGTTCCAGCAGCTTAGCCGGGACAGGGTCTGGCTACACCTTC; CDR3 protein: CSSSLAGTGSGYTF; clone size: NA; V gene: TRBV7-9; J gene: TRBJ1-2; D gene: TRBD1
CDR3 DNA: TGTGCCAGTACCTCCCCGGGAGGGACTGAAGCTTTCTTT; CDR3 protein: CASTSPGGTEAFF; clone size: NA; V gene: TRBV19; J gene: TRBJ1-1; D gene: NA
CDR3 DNA: TGTGCCAGCAGCCACTACCGGGACAGTACCTACGAGCAGTACTTC; CDR3 protein: CASSHYRDSTYEQYF; clone size: NA; V gene: TRBV7-9; J gene: TRBJ2-7; D gene: TRBD1
CDR3 DNA: TGTGCCAGCAGTTCCCCCCGGCAGGGATGGAGCAATCAGCCCCAGCATTTT; CDR3 protein: CASSSPRQGWSNQPQHF; clone size: NA; V gene: TRBV28; J gene: TRBJ1-5; D gene: NA
CDR3 DNA: TGTGCCAGCAGCGCAGGGGGAGGTGGAAACACCATATATTTT; CDR3 protein: CASSAGGGGNTIYF; clone size: NA; V gene: TRBV11-3; J gene: TRBJ1-3; D gene: TRBD1